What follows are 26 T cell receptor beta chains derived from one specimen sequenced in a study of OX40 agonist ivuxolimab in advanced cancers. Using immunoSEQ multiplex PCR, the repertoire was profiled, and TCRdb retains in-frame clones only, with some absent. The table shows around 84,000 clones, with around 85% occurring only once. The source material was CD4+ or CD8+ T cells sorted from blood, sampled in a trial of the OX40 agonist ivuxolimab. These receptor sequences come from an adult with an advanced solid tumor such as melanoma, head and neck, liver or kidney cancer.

CDR3 bases: TGTGCCAGCAGTTTATCATCCAAAGAAGCTTTCTTT. As protein: CASSLSSKEAFF. The chain couples TRBV6-6 to TRBJ1-1; D gene unclear. The germline V gene encodes CDR1 MNHNY and CDR2 SVGAGI (reference sequence). This CDR3 has 12 residues. V was cut by 4 bases and J by 8 bases, with 11 bases left in between.

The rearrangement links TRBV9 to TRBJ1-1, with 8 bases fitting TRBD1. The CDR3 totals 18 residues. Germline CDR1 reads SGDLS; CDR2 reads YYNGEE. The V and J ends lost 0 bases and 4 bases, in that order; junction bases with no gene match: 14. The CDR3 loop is CASSVAPSARQGSTEAFF. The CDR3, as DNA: TGTGCCAGCAGCGTAGCTCCCTCGGCCAGACAGGGGAGCACTGAAGCTTTCTTT.

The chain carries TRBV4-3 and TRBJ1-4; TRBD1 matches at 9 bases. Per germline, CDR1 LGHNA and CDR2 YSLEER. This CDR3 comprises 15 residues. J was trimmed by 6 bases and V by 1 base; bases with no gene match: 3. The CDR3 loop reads CASSQGTGEYEKLFF. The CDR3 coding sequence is TGCGCCAGCAGCCAAGGGACAGGGGAATATGAAAAACTGTTTTTT.

The CDR3 sequence is CASSSDTSSYEQYF. DNA for the CDR3: TGTGCCAGCAGTTCCGACACTTCCTCCTACGAGCAGTACTTC. The J gene is TRBJ2-5, the V gene TRBV6-6; no clear D gene. The J call may be mistaken, given a closer DNA end match to TRBJ2-7. CDR3 size: 14 residues. CDR1 and CDR2 (germline): MNHNY, SVGAGI (reference sequence).

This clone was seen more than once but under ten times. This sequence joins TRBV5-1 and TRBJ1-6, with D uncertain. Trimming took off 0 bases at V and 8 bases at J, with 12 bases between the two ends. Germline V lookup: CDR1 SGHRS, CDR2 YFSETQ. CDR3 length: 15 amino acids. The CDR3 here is CASSLVVGADSPLHF. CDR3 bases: TGCGCCAGCAGCTTGGTGGTGGGTGCCGATTCACCCCTCCACTTT. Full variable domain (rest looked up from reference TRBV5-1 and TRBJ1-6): KAGVTQTPRYLIKTRGQQVTLSCSPISGHRSVSWYQQTPGQGLQFLFEYFSETQRNKGNFPGRFSGRQFSNSRSEMNVSTLELGDSALYLCASSLVVGADSPLHFGNGTRLTVT.

The CDR3 region is CASSPWTSGSTDTQYF. DNA for the CDR3: TGCGCCAGCAGCCCCTGGACTAGCGGAAGCACAGATACGCAGTATTTT. The J gene is TRBJ2-3, the V gene TRBV5-1; TRBD2 aligns across 10 bases. Trimming removed 4 bases from V and 0 bases from J; junction bases left unmatched: 5. Germline V CDR1 and CDR2: SGHRS, YFSETQ. The CDR3 has 16 residues.

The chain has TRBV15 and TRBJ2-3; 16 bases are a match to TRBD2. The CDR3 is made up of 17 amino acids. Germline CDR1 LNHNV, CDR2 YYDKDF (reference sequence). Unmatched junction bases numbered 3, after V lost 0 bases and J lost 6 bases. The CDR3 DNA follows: TGTGCCACCAGCAGAGAGGGACTAGCGGGGGGGCCTGATACGCAGTATTTT. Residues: CATSREGLAGGPDTQYF.

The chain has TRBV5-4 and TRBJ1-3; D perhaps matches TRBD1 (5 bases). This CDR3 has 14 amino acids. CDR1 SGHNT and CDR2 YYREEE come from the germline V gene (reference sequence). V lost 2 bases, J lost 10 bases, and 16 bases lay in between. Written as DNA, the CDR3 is TGTGCCAGCAGCTTCGGGACCAGGGAGGGAACCATATATTTT. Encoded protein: CASSFGTREGTIYF.

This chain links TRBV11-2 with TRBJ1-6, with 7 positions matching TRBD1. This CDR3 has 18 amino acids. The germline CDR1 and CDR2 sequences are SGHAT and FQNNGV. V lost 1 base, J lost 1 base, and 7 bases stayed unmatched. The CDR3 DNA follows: TGTGCCAGCAGCTTAGCGACAGGGAAGGAATCCTATAATTCACCCCTCCACTTT. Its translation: CASSLATGKESYNSPLHF. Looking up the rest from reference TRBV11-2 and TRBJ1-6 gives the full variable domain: EAGVAQSPRYKIIEKRQSVAFWCNPISGHATLYWYQQILGQGPKLLIQFQNNGVVDDSQLPKDRFSAERLKGVDSTLKIQPAKLEDSAVYLCASSLATGKESYNSPLHFGNGTRLTVT.

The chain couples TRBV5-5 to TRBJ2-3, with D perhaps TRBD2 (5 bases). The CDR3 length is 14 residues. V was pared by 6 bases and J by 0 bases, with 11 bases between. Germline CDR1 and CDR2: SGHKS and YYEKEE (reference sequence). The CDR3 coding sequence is TGTGCCAGCACGGACTTTACTAGCACAGATACGCAGTATTTT. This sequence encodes CASTDFTSTDTQYF. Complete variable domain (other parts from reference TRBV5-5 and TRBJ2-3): DAGVTQSPTHLIKTRGQQVTLRCSPISGHKSVSWYQQVLGQGPQFIFQYYEKEERGRGNFPDRFSARQFPNYSSELNVNALLLGDSALYLCASTDFTSTDTQYFGPGTRLTVL.

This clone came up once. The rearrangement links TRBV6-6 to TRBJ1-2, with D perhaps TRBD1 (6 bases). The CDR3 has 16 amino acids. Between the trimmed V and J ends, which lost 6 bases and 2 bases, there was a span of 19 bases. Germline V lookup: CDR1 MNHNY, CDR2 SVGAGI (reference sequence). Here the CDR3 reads CASSGGTGKRNYGYTF. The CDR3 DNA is TGTGCCAGCAGCGGAGGAACAGGGAAAAGAAACTATGGCTACACCTTC.

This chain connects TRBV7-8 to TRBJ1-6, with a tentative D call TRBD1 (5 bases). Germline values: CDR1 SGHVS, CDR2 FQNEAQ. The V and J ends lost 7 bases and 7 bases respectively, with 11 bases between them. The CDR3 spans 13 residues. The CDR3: CASTLSGNSPLHF. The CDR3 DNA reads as TGTGCCAGCACCCTATCAGGGAATTCACCCCTCCACTTT. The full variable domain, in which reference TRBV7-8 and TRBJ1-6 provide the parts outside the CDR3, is GAGVSQSPRYKVAKRGQDVALRCDPISGHVSLFWYQQALGQGPEFLTYFQNEAQLDKSGLPSDRFFAERPEGSVSTLKIQRTQQEDSAVYLCASTLSGNSPLHFGNGTRLTVT.

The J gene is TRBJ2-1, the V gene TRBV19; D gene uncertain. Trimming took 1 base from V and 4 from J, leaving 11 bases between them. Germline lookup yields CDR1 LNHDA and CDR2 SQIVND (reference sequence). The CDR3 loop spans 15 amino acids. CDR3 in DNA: TGTGCCAGTAGTATAGCGGGCTGGGCATACAATGAGCAGTTCTTC. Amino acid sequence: CASSIAGWAYNEQFF.

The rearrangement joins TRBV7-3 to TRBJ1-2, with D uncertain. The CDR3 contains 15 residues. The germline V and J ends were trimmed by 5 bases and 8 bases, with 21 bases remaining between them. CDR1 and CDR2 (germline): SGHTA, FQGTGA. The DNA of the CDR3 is TGTGCCAGCAGCCCCCAGGCCGGGGTAGTTTTCGGCTACACCTTC. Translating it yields CASSPQAGVVFGYTF.

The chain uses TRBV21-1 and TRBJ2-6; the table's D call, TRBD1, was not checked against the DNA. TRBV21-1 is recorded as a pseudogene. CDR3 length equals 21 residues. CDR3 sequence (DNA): TGTGCCAGCAGCAAGGGACCTTCGGACAGGGTCGATTTCTCTGGGGCCAACGTCCTGACTTTC. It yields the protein CASSKGPSDRVDFSGANVLTF.

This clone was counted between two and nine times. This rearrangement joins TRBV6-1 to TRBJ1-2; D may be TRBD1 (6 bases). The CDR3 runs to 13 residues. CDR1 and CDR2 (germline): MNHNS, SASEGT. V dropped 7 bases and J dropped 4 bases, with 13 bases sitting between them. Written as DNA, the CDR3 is TGTGCCAGCACGGGGGGACAACCCTATGGCTACACCTTC. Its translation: CASTGGQPYGYTF.

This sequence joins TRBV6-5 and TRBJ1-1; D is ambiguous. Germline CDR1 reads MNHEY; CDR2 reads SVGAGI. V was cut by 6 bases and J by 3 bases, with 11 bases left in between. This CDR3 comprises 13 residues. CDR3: CASRGGRDTEAFF. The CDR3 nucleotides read TGTGCCAGCAGAGGCGGACGGGACACTGAAGCTTTCTTT.

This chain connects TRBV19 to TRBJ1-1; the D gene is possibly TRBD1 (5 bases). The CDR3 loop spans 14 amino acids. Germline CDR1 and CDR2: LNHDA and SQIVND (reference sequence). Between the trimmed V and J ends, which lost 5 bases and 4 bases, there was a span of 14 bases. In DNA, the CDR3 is TGTGCCAGTAGTCCGGCGGCAGGGACCACTGAAGCTTTCTTT. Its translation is CASSPAAGTTEAFF.

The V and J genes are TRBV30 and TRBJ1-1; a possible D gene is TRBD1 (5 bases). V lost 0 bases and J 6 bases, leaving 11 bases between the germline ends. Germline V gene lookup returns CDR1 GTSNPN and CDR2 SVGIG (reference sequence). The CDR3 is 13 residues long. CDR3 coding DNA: TGTGCCTGGAGTGTATCGAGAGGGGCTGAAGCTTTCTTT. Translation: CAWSVSRGAEAFF.

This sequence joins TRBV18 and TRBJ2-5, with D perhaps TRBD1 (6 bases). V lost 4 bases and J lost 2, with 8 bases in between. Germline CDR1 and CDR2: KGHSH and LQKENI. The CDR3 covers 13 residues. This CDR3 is CASSLGQQETQYF. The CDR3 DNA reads TGTGCCAGCTCACTCGGACAGCAAGAGACCCAGTACTTC.

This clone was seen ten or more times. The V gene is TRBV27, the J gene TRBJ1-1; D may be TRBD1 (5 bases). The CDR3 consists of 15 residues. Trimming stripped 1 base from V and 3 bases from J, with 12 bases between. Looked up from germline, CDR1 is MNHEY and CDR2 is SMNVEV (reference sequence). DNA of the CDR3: TGTGCCAGCAGTTTATGGGGGGAGATGGACACTGAAGCTTTCTTT. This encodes CASSLWGEMDTEAFF.

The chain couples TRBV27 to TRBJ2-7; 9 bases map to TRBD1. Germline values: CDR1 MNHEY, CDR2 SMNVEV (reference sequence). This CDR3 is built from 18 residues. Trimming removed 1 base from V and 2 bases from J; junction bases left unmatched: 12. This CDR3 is CASSLWDPGQGTPYEQYF. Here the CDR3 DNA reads TGTGCCAGCAGTTTATGGGACCCGGGACAGGGTACCCCCTACGAGCAGTACTTC.

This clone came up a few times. This CDR3 reads CASSSDLAGEGNEQFF. CDR3 nucleotides: TGTGCCAGCAGCTCCGACCTAGCGGGAGAGGGCAATGAGCAGTTCTTC. This sequence joins TRBV5-4 and TRBJ2-1, with 10 bases that match TRBD2. The V gene's germline CDR1 is SGHNT and CDR2 YYREEE (reference sequence). V shed 3 bases and J 6 bases; nucleotides not matched to a gene: 9. The CDR3 runs 16 residues.

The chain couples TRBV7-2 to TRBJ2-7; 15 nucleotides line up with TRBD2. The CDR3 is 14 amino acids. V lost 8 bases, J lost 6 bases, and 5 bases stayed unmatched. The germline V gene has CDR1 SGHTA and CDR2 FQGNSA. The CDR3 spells CASRGLAGGSEQYF. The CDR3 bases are TGTGCCAGCCGGGGACTAGCGGGAGGCTCCGAGCAGTACTTC.

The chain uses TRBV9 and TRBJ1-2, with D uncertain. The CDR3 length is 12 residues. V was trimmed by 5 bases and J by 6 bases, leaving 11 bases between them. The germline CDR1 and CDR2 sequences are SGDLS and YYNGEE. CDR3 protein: CASRREGDGYTF. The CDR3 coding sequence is TGTGCCAGCAGGAGGGAGGGTGATGGCTACACCTTC. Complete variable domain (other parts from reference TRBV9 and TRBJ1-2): DSGVTQTPKHLITATGQRVTLRCSPRSGDLSVYWYQQSLDQGLQFLIQYYNGEERAKGNILERFSAQQFPDLHSELNLSSLELGDSALYFCASRREGDGYTFGSGTRLTVV.

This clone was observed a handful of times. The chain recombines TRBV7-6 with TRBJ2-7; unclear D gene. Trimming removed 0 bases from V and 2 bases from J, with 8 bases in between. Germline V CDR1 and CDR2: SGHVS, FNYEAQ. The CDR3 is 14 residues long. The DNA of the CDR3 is TGTGCCAGCAGCTTAGCTTTAACTACCTACGAGCAGTACTTC. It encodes CASSLALTTYEQYF.